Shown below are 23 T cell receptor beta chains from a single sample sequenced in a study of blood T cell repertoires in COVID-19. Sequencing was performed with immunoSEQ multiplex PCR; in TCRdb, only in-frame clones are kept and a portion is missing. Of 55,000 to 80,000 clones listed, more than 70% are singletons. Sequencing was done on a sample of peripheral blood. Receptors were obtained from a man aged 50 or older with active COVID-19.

The CDR3 DNA reads TGTGCCAGCAGCTATAAACCGACAGGACTGAACACTGAAGCTTTCTTT. The encoded protein is CASSYKPTGLNTEAFF. The chain is built from TRBV7-8 and TRBJ1-1, with D tentatively TRBD1 (6 bases). V lost 4 bases to trimming and J lost 0 bases, with 15 bases between them. CDR1 is SGHVS and CDR2 is FQNEAQ in the germline V gene. This CDR3 is 16 amino acids long.

The CDR3 nucleotides are TGCGCCAGCAGTTATGGGACAGGGCCCGTCAGCCACGAGCAGTACTTC. Translating gives CASSYGTGPVSHEQYF. The chain couples TRBV5-1 to TRBJ2-7, with 9 bases identical to TRBD1. Looked up from germline, CDR1 is SGHRS and CDR2 is YFSETQ. The CDR3 is 16 residues long. After removal of 5 bases from V and 5 bases from J, the junction contained 14 bases not matched to a gene.

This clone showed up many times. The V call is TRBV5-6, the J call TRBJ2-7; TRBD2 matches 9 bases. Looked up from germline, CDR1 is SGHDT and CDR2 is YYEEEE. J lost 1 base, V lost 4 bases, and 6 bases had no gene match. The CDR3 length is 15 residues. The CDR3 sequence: CASSPGLAISYEQYF. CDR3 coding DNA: TGTGCCAGCAGCCCAGGACTAGCGATATCCTACGAGCAGTACTTC.

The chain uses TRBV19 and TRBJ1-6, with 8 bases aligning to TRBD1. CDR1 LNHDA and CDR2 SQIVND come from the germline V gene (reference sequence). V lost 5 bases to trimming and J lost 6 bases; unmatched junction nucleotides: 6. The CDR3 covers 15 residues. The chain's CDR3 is CASSPETGANSPLHF. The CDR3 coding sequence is TGTGCCAGTAGTCCAGAGACAGGGGCTAATTCACCCCTCCACTTT.

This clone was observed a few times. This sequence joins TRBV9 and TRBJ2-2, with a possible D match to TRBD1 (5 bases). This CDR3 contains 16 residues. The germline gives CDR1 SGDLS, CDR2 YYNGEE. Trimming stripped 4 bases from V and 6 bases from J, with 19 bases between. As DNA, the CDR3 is TGTGCCAGCAGCCCTCCCATTCCAGGGTTTGCCGGGGAGCTGTTTTTT. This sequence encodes CASSPPIPGFAGELFF.

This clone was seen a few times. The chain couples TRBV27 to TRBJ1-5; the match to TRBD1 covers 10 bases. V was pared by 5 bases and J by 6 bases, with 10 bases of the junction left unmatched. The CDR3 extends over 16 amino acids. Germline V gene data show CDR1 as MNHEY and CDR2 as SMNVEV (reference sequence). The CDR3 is CASSTLRQGAVQPQHF. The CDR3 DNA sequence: TGTGCCAGCAGTACTCTAAGACAGGGGGCGGTTCAGCCCCAGCATTTT.

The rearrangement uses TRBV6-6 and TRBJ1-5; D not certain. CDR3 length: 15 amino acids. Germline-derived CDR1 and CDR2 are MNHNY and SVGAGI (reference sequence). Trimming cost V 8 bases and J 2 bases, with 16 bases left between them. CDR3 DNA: TGTGCCAGCTGGCTTGGCGGGAGGGGCAATCAGCCCCAGCATTTT. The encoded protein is CASWLGGRGNQPQHF.

The CDR3 loop reads CASSQGAFNEKLFF. The CDR3 nucleotides are TGTGCCAGCTCACAGGGGGCCTTTAATGAAAAACTGTTTTTT. V gene TRBV18 combines with J gene TRBJ1-4, with 7 bases that match TRBD1. The CDR3 totals 14 residues. Germline V gives CDR1 KGHSH, CDR2 LQKENI. The V and J ends lost 4 bases and 4 bases, in that order; junction bases with no gene match: 3. The variable domain in full, completed from reference TRBV18 and TRBJ1-4, reads NAGVMQNPRHLVRRRGQEARLRCSPMKGHSHVYWYRQLPEEGLKFMVYLQKENIIDESGMPKERFSAEFPKEGPSILRIQQVVRGDSAAYFCASSQGAFNEKLFFGSGTQLSVL.

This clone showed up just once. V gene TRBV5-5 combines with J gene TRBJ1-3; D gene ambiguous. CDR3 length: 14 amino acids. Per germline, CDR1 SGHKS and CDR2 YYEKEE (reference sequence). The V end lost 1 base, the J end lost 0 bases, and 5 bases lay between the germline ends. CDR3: CASSLTVSGNTIYF. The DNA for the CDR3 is TGTGCCAGCAGCTTGACAGTCTCTGGAAACACCATATATTTT.

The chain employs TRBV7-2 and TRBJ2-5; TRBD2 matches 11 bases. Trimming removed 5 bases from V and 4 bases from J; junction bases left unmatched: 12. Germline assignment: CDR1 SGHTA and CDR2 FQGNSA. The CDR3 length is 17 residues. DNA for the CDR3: TGTGCCAGCAGCCCCTTGACTAGCGGGACTAGGGGAGAGACCCAGTACTTC. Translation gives CASSPLTSGTRGETQYF.

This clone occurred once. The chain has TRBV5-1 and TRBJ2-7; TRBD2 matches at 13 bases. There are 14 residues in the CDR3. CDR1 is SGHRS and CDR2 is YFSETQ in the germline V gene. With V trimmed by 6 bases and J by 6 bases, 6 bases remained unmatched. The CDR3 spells CASNPGTSGAEQYF. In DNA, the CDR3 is TGCGCCAGCAACCCCGGGACTAGCGGGGCCGAGCAGTACTTC.

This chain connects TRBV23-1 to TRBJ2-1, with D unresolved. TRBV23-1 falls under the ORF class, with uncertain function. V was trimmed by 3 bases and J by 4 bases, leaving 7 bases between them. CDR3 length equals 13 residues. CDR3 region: CASSQAGYNEQFF. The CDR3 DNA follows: TGCGCCAGCAGTCAGGCAGGTTACAATGAGCAGTTCTTC.

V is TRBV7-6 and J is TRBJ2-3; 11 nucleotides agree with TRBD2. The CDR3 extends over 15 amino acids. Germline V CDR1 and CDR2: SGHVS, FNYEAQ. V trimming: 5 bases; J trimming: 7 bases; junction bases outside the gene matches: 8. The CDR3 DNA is TGTGCCAGCAGCCCAACTAGCGGGGGTTCTTATACGCAGTATTTT. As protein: CASSPTSGGSYTQYF.

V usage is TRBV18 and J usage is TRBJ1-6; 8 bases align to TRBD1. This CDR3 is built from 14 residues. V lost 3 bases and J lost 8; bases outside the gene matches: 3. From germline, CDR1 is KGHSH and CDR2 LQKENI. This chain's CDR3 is CASSPGQADSPLHF. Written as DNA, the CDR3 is TGTGCCAGCTCACCGGGACAGGCCGATTCACCCCTCCACTTT.

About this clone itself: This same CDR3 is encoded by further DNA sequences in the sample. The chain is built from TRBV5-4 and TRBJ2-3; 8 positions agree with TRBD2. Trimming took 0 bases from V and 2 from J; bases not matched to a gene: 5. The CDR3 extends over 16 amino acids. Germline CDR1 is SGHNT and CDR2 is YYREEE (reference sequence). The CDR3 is CASSLVAGGDTDTQYF. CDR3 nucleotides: TGTGCCAGCAGCTTGGTTGCGGGAGGAGACACAGATACGCAGTATTTT. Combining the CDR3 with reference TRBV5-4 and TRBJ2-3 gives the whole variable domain ETGVTQSPTHLIKTRGQQVTLRCSSQSGHNTVSWYQQALGQGPQFIFQYYREEENGRGNFPPRFSGLQFPNYSSELNVNALELDDSALYLCASSLVAGGDTDTQYFGPGTRLTVL.

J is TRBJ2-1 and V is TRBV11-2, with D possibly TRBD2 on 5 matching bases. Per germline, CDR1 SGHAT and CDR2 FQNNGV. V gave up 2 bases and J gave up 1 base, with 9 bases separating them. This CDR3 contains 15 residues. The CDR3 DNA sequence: TGTGCCAGCAGCTTATCGCCGGGGTCCTACAATGAGCAGTTCTTC. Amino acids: CASSLSPGSYNEQFF.

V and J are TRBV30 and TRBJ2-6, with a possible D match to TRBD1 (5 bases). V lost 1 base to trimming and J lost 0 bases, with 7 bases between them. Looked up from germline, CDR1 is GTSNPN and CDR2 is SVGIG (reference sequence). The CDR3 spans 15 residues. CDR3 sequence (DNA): TGTGCCTGGAGTGCCAGGGTCTCTGGGGCCAACGTCCTGACTTTC. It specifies CAWSARVSGANVLTF. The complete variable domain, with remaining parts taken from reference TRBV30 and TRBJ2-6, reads SQTIHQWPATLVQPVGSPLSLECTVEGTSNPNLYWYRQAAGRGLQLLFYSVGIGQISSEVPQNLSASRPQDRQFILSSKKLLLSDSGFYLCAWSARVSGANVLTFGAGSRLTVL.

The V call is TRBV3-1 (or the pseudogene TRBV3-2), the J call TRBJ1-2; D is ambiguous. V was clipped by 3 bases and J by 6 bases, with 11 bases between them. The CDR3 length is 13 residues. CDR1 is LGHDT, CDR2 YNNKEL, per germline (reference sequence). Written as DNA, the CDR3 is TGTGCCAGCAGCCAGGGCCCCATGGATGGCTACACCTTC. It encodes CASSQGPMDGYTF.

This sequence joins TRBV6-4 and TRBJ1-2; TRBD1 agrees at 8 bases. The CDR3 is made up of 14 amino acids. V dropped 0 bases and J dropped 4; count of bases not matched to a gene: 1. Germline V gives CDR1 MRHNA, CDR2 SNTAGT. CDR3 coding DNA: TGTGCCAGCAGTGACTCGGGACAGGTCTATGGCTACACCTTC. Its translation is CASSDSGQVYGYTF.

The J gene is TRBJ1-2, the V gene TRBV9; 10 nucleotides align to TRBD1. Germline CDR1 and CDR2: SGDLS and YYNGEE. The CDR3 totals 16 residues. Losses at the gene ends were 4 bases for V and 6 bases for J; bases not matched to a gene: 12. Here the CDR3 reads CASSPAPGQGSDGYTF. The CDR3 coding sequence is TGTGCCAGCAGCCCTGCTCCGGGACAGGGGAGCGATGGCTACACCTTC.

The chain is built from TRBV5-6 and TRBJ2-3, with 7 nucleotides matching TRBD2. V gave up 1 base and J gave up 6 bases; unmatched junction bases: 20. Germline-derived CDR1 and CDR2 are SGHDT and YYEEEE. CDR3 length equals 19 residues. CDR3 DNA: TGTGCCAGCAGCTTGTTCTTCGTGACGGCTAGCGGTGCGCGGGATACGCAGTATTTT. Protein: CASSLFFVTASGARDTQYF.

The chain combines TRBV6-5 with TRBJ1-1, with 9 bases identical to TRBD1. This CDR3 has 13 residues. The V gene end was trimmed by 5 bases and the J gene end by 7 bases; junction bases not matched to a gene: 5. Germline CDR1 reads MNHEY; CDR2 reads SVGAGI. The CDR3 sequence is CASSQGQGFEAFF. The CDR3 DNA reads TGTGCCAGCAGTCAGGGACAGGGCTTTGAAGCTTTCTTT.

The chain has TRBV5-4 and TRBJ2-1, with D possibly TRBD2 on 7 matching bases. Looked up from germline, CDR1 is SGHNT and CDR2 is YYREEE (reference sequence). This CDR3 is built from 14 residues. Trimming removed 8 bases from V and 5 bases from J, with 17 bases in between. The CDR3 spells CASGGGGRNNEQFF. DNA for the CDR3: TGTGCCAGTGGGGGCGGGGGACGTAACAATGAGCAGTTCTTC.